These T cell receptor beta chains were read from a single sample in a study of blood T cell repertoires in COVID-19. Sequencing used immunoSEQ multiplex PCR; TCRdb keeps in-frame clones, though not all of them. The table records about 270,000 clones, about nine tenths of them present only once. The sample comprised PBMCs or T cells enriched from blood (not recorded which). The origin of the receptors is a woman in her sixties or seventies who had recovered from COVID-19. Both conserved end residues are part of each CDR3. Fields, in order: V gene, D gene, J gene, CDR3 length, clone size, CDR3 protein, CDR3 DNA. D genes are given only for firm matches. Clone size, where shown, is once, few, many, or a class for clones that have expanded.

>TRBV7-9|.|TRBJ1-1|13|.
CASSPGERLEAFF
TGTGCCAGCAGTCCCGGGGAGCGACTTGAAGCTTTCTTT
>TRBV5-1|TRBD2|TRBJ2-7|16|.
CASSGLAVRSSYEQYF
TGCGCCAGCAGCGGACTAGCGGTCAGGAGCTCCTACGAGCAGTACTTC
>TRBV12-3/TRBV12-4|.|TRBJ1-3|11|.
CASSLSERIYF
TGTGCCAGCAGTTTATCGGAGAGGATATATTTT
>TRBV2|TRBD2|TRBJ2-5|13|.
CASKLGGGETQYF
TGTGCCAGTAAACTTGGCGGGGGAGAGACCCAGTACTTC
>TRBV7-9|.|TRBJ2-5|13|.
CASSSLVLGAQYF
TGTGCCAGCAGCTCACTGGTGTTAGGGGCCCAGTACTTC
>TRBV5-1|TRBD2|TRBJ2-4|17|.
CASSSREGVGSKNIQYF
TGCGCCAGCAGCTCCAGGGAGGGCGTCGGATCCAAAAACATTCAGTACTTC
>TRBV7-8|.|TRBJ2-7|12|once
CASSLARHEQYF
TGTGCCAGCAGCTTAGCGAGGCACGAGCAGTACTTC
>TRBV11-2|TRBD1|TRBJ1-2|15|few
CASSADRGRIHGYTF
TGTGCCAGCAGCGCTGACAGGGGGCGGATTCATGGCTACACCTTC
>TRBV9|TRBD1|TRBJ1-2|16|.
CASSGKGQGVRYGYTF
TGTGCCAGCAGCGGGAAGGGACAGGGTGTAAGGTATGGCTACACCTTC
>TRBV27|TRBD2|TRBJ2-7|16|.
CASSSRLAGQHYEQYF
TGTGCCAGCAGTTCACGACTAGCGGGACAACACTACGAGCAGTACTTC
>TRBV5-5|TRBD1|TRBJ1-1|15|.
CASSPDRAGRTEAFF
TGTGCCAGCAGCCCGGACAGGGCGGGTCGCACTGAAGCTTTCTTT
>TRBV18|TRBD1|TRBJ1-5|16|.
CASSRTGQYSNQPQHF
TGTGCCAGCTCACGAACGGGACAGTATAGCAATCAGCCCCAGCATTTT
>TRBV28|.|TRBJ2-1|14|few
CASSFQSPPNEQFF
TGTGCCAGCAGTTTTCAGTCTCCCCCCAATGAGCAGTTCTTC
>TRBV20-1|.|TRBJ1-5|15|.
CSASQEGLSNQPQHF
TGCAGTGCTAGTCAGGAGGGTTTAAGCAATCAGCCCCAGCATTTT
>TRBV9|.|TRBJ1-5|18|.
CASSVPDPMEYSNQPQHF
TGTGCCAGCAGCGTACCCGACCCCATGGAGTATAGCAATCAGCCCCAGCATTTT
>TRBV28|.|TRBJ1-2|12|.
CASSSGQTGYTF
TGTGCCAGCAGTTCCGGACAGACTGGCTACACCTTC
>TRBV28|.|TRBJ1-6|14|.
CASSPQAYNSPLHF
TGTGCCAGCAGTCCCCAGGCCTATAATTCACCCCTCCACTTT
>TRBV4-2|.|TRBJ2-2|19|.
CASSQGGQRIEIGTGELFF
TGTGCCAGCAGCCAAGGAGGGCAGCGTATAGAAATTGGTACCGGGGAGCTGTTTTTT
>TRBV28|TRBD1|TRBJ2-7|15|few
CASSFRDRAFYEQYF
TGTGCCAGCAGTTTTCGGGACAGGGCTTTCTACGAGCAGTACTTC
>TRBV27|.|TRBJ2-4|16|.
CASSAASAVAKNIQYF
TGTGCCAGCAGCGCCGCCTCGGCGGTAGCCAAAAACATTCAGTACTTC
>TRBV28|TRBD1|TRBJ1-1|15|few
CASSFLLKGTGEAFF
TGTGCCAGCAGTTTCCTGCTGAAAGGGACAGGTGAAGCTTTCTTT
>TRBV28|.|TRBJ2-3|15|.
CATLSRGTSTDTQYF
TGTGCCACCCTTAGCCGAGGAACTAGCACAGATACGCAGTATTTT
>TRBV4-1|.|TRBJ1-2|14|.
CASSQVIGGSGYTF
TGCGCCAGCAGCCAAGTTATCGGGGGGAGTGGCTACACCTTC
>TRBV27|TRBD2|TRBJ2-1|16|.
CASSPAGRVIEYEQFF
TGTGCCAGCAGTCCCGCCGGGAGGGTAATAGAGTATGAGCAGTTCTTC
>TRBV18|TRBD1|TRBJ1-2|14|.
CASSLQGADDGYTF
TGTGCCAGCTCATTACAGGGGGCCGATGATGGCTACACCTTC
>TRBV2|.|TRBJ1-1|14|.
CASSLDSMNTEAFF
TGTGCCAGCAGCCTTGACAGTATGAACACTGAAGCTTTCTTT
>TRBV7-2|.|TRBJ2-1|15|once
CASSPPSAYGNEQFF
TGTGCCAGCAGCCCCCCTAGCGCCTACGGGAATGAGCAGTTCTTC
>TRBV4-1|TRBD2|TRBJ2-7|16|.
CASSQPTRLASAEQYF
TGCGCCAGCAGCCAACCTACCAGACTAGCGAGCGCCGAGCAGTACTTC
>TRBV7-3|.|TRBJ2-1|13|.
CASSLSRYNEQFF
TGTGCCAGCAGTTTGTCGAGGTACAATGAGCAGTTCTTC
>TRBV5-8|.|TRBJ2-2|15|.
CASSLFQGNTGELFF
TGTGCCAGCAGCTTGTTCCAGGGTAACACCGGGGAGCTGTTTTTT
>TRBV5-8|.|TRBJ1-1|13|few
CASSPPNEAEAFF
TGTGCCAGCAGCCCCCCAAACGAGGCTGAAGCTTTCTTT
>TRBV2|.|TRBJ2-1|14|.
CASSVVVVTNEQFF
TGTGCCAGCAGTGTTGTTGTGGTAACAAATGAGCAGTTCTTC
>TRBV5-1|TRBD1|TRBJ2-2|15|.
CASSFGTANTGELFF
TGCGCCAGCAGCTTCGGGACAGCCAACACCGGGGAGCTGTTTTTT
>TRBV5-1|.|TRBJ1-1|14|.
CASSLGVATTEAFF
TGCGCCAGCAGCTTGGGTGTGGCCACCACTGAAGCTTTCTTT
>TRBV2|TRBD1|TRBJ2-7|13|few
CASRDRSIYEQYF
TGTGCCAGCAGGGACAGGTCCATCTACGAGCAGTACTTC
>TRBV24-1|TRBD1|TRBJ1-2|15|.
CATSPGQGSIYGYTF
TGTGCCACCAGTCCTGGACAGGGCTCTATCTATGGCTACACCTTC
>TRBV11-1|.|TRBJ1-1|16|.
CASTPGLAGVDTEAFF
TGTGCCAGCACCCCAGGCTTGGCGGGGGTGGACACTGAAGCTTTCTTT
>TRBV7-8|TRBD2|TRBJ2-5|16|.
CASTSWASGPQETQYF
TGTGCCAGCACTTCGTGGGCTAGCGGGCCGCAAGAGACCCAGTACTTC
>TRBV9|TRBD1|TRBJ1-2|15|.
CASSVRGGQGGGYTF
TGTGCCAGCAGCGTCCGTGGGGGACAGGGTGGCGGCTACACCTTC
>TRBV28|.|TRBJ2-6|17|.
CASSLQQGSSGANVLTF
TGTGCCAGCAGTTTACAGCAGGGGAGCTCTGGGGCCAACGTCCTGACTTTC
>TRBV14|TRBD2|TRBJ2-3|16|.
CASSQDSLAGADTQYF
TGTGCCAGCAGCCAAGATTCACTAGCGGGAGCAGATACGCAGTATTTT
>TRBV30|TRBD2|TRBJ2-3|14|.
CAWSGGGGLDTQYF
TGTGCCTGGTCCGGCGGGGGGGGGCTTGATACGCAGTATTTT
>TRBV2|.|TRBJ2-6|16|.
CASSVFGGSGANVLTF
TGTGCCAGCAGTGTTTTCGGGGGCTCTGGGGCCAACGTCCTGACTTTC
>TRBV28|.|TRBJ2-7|15|.
CASSPIREASYEQYF
TGTGCCAGCAGTCCAATCAGGGAAGCATCCTACGAGCAGTACTTC
>TRBV7-9|TRBD1|TRBJ1-5|17|.
CASSRGTGGDFNQPQHF
TGTGCCAGCAGCCGAGGGACAGGGGGCGATTTCAATCAGCCCCAGCATTTT
>TRBV18|.|TRBJ1-4|14|.
CASLTGAEGEKLFF
TGTGCCAGCCTCACCGGAGCAGAAGGTGAAAAACTGTTTTTT
>TRBV9|.|TRBJ2-1|15|.
CASSVGSATYNEQFF
TGTGCCAGCAGCGTAGGCAGCGCAACCTACAATGAGCAGTTCTTC
>TRBV3-1/TRBV3-2|TRBD2|TRBJ2-7|16|.
CASSPRALAGAGEQYF
TGTGCCAGCAGCCCGCGGGCTTTAGCGGGGGCCGGCGAGCAGTACTTC
>TRBV5-4|.|TRBJ2-1|15|.
CASSPPASAYNEQFF
TGTGCCAGCAGCCCACCGGCTAGCGCATACAATGAGCAGTTCTTC
>TRBV27|.|TRBJ2-7|13|.
CASRMGGRDEQYF
TGTGCCAGCAGAATGGGGGGACGGGACGAGCAGTACTTC
>TRBV29-1|.|TRBJ2-1|10|.
CSVLLSEQFF
TGCAGCGTCCTCCTTTCGGAGCAGTTCTTC
>TRBV27|TRBD1|TRBJ2-2|16|.
CASSYVGTGLTGELFF
TGTGCCAGCAGCTACGTTGGGACAGGGCTCACCGGGGAGCTGTTTTTT
>TRBV18|TRBD1|TRBJ2-7|15|.
CASSPTDRGLYEQYF
TGTGCCAGCTCACCTACGGACAGGGGGCTTTACGAGCAGTACTTC
>TRBV5-1|.|TRBJ1-1|15|.
CASNWGGTENTEAFF
TGCGCCAGCAACTGGGGGGGGACCGAGAACACTGAAGCTTTCTTT
>TRBV3-1/TRBV3-2|.|TRBJ2-5|16|.
CASSGPQPGLEETQYF
TGTGCCAGCAGCGGACCCCAACCGGGACTCGAAGAGACCCAGTACTTC
>TRBV29-1|.|TRBJ1-1|14|.
CSVEDRRGNTEAFF
TGCAGCGTTGAAGATCGGAGGGGCAACACTGAAGCTTTCTTT